There are a few counts of the clone carrying this T cell receptor (beta chain). The entry originates in a study of T cells after yellow fever vaccination. One entry per CDR3 protein results from TCRdb running MiXCR on the 5' RACE reads. This repertoire shows fewer than 650,000 distinct CDR3 sequences, roughly 22% found once; its top ten account for 16%. Germline CDR1 and CDR2: MNHEY and SVGEGT. V was pared by 0 bases and J by 5 bases, with 19 bases between. This CDR3 is built from 17 residues. This chain connects TRBV6-2 or TRBV6-3 to TRBJ2-5; D could derive from TRBD1 or TRBD2 (5 bases each). Sequenced material: PBMCs, taken less than 25 days after the first yellow fever vaccination. This clonotype originated in a man between 18 and 29 years old who received the YFV17D yellow fever vaccine. CDR3 bases: TGTGCCAGCAGTTACTCCCCTCAGGGTGCGGGTTCCGAGACCCAGTACTTC. Translating gives CASSYSPQGAGSETQYF.